The clone carrying this T cell receptor beta chain was detected only a few times. Its target is unknown. MiXCR, applied by TCRdb to the reads, yields one record per CDR3 protein. The sample contains under 300,000 distinct CDR3 sequences, 22% of which appear only once. This record belongs to a study of T cell repertoires in cytomegalovirus infection. Study-wide findings and caveats: CMV-specific TCR beta clonotypes restricted by HLA-C dominated the ex vivo response.

The trim removed 2 bases at V and 4 bases at J, leaving 3 bases unmatched. The V gene's germline CDR1 is MNHGY and CDR2 SAAAGT. This CDR3 spans 16 amino acids. The sequence was obtained from a human donor in good health (CMV status not recorded). Some clones in this sample may be carry-over from other donors' samples. This material consisted of cultured PBMCs, taken from culture after CMV antigen stimulation. The V gene is TRBV6-8, the J gene TRBJ2-1; 12 bases are a match to TRBD2. CDR3 nucleotides: TGTGCCAGCAGTTACGAGACTAGCGGGAGATACAATGAGCAGTTCTTC. This encodes CASSYETSGRYNEQFF.